This is a list of T cell receptor beta chains from one sample in a study of graft-versus-host responses after intestinal transplantation. Data came from immunoSEQ multiplex PCR; TCRdb stores just in-frame clones and leaves some out. Of 9,500 to 13,000 clones in the sample, around 92% were seen once. Source: PBMCs, taken approximately 40 days after intestinal transplantation. Every receptor here comes from a human patient who received an intestinal transplant, so some T cells may come from the graft donor. The CDR3 runs from the conserved cysteine through the conserved F or W. A D gene is named only where the DNA matches it firmly. Only part of the rows carry a size: once, few, many, or a class if the clone is expanded.

clone size	V gene	D gene	J gene	CDR3 DNA	CDR3 protein
once	TRBV21-1	-	TRBJ1-6	TGTGCCAGCAGCAAAAGGGAACCGGGCAGAGTAAATTCACCCCTCCACTTT	CASSKREPGRVNSPLHF
-	TRBV6-1	TRBD2	TRBJ2-1	TGTGCCAGCAGTGCCAAGCGGGGGGTAAACAATGAGCAGTTCTTC	CASSAKRGVNNEQFF
-	TRBV18	-	TRBJ2-7	TGTGCCAGCTCACAAACGGACAGACCCCTCTACGAGCAGTACTTC	CASSQTDRPLYEQYF
-	TRBV12-5	-	TRBJ2-1	TGTGCTAGTGGTGCCCGGGGTAATGAGCAGTTCTTC	CASGARGNEQFF
-	TRBV2	TRBD2	TRBJ2-3	TGTGCCAGCAGACGCACTAGCGGGGGGCCGGGTAGCACAGATACGCAGTATTTT	CASRRTSGGPGSTDTQYF
few	TRBV21-1	-	TRBJ2-7	TGTGCCAGCAGCAAAGTAAGGGGGACAGTCTACGAGCAGTACTTC	CASSKVRGTVYEQYF
once	TRBV30	TRBD2	TRBJ2-1	TGTGCCCCTTGGGCCCAGAGCGGGGGTCCTGTGGATGAGCAGTTCTTC	CAPWAQSGGPVDEQFF
-	TRBV9	-	TRBJ1-3	TGTGCCAGCAGCGTTGGCACAAGAGTCCGCTCTGGAAACACCATATATTTT	CASSVGTRVRSGNTIYF
-	TRBV4-1	-	TRBJ1-5	TGCGCCAGCAGCCAAGAAGGGGTGAGCAATCAGCCCCAGCATTTT	CASSQEGVSNQPQHF
-	TRBV14	-	TRBJ1-1	TGTGCCAGCAGCCAAGTATGGGGGACTGAAGCTTTCTTT	CASSQVWGTEAFF
-	TRBV11-2	-	TRBJ2-7	TGTGCCAGCACCCTAGCCGGGGGAACCTACGAGCAGTACTTC	CASTLAGGTYEQYF
-	TRBV11-2	-	TRBJ2-7	TGTGCCAGCAGCCCGTTAGGGGCTTCCTACGAGCAGTACTTC	CASSPLGASYEQYF
-	TRBV6-6	TRBD2	TRBJ2-2	TGTGCCACCCAACTGGCGGGGGGGGGCGGGGAGCTGTTTTTT	CATQLAGGGGELFF
-	TRBV7-9	-	TRBJ1-1	TGTGCCAGCAGCTTGCAAAACACTGAAGCTTTCTTT	CASSLQNTEAFF
once	TRBV4-1	-	TRBJ2-3	TGCGCCAGCAGCCAAGTAAGGGGCGCAGATACGCAGTATTTT	CASSQVRGADTQYF
-	TRBV14	-	TRBJ1-2	TGTGCCAGCAGCCCGGGCGGCTCGTATGGCTACACCTTC	CASSPGGSYGYTF
-	TRBV9	-	TRBJ2-1	TGTGCCAGCAGCGTAGGGTCATCCCCCTACAATGAGCAGTTCTTC	CASSVGSSPYNEQFF
once	TRBV9	-	TRBJ2-3	TGTGCCAGCATGAGTGCAGATACGCAGTATTTT	CASMSADTQYF
-	TRBV2	TRBD1	TRBJ1-5	TGTGCCAGCTGTGGGACAGGGGGCAATCAGCCCCAGCATTTT	CASCGTGGNQPQHF
-	TRBV6-5	-	TRBJ1-1	TGTGCCAGCAGTTACTGGACCAGGGGAGGGAACACTGAAGCTTTCTTT	CASSYWTRGGNTEAFF
once	TRBV18	-	TRBJ1-4	TGTGCCAGCTCACCGGGGGGGCTCGATGAAAAACTGTTTTTT	CASSPGGLDEKLFF
few	TRBV6-6	-	TRBJ1-1	TGTGCCAGCAGTTACAGGGGGAACACTGAAGCTTTCTTT	CASSYRGNTEAFF
-	TRBV4-2	-	TRBJ1-1	TGTGCCAGCAGCCAAGTTGGGGTTTTTGGAGCCGCGCAACCTCGGGCGGCTGAAGCTTTCTTT	CASSQVGVFGAAQPRAAEAFF
-	TRBV7-9	-	TRBJ1-1	TGTGCCAGCAGCCGACAGGAGAACACTGAAGCTTTCTTT	CASSRQENTEAFF
-	TRBV6-4	TRBD2	TRBJ2-2	TGTGCCAGCAGTGCTAGCGGGGCTAACACCGGGGAGCTGTTTTTT	CASSASGANTGELFF
-	TRBV12-5	-	TRBJ1-1	TGTGCTAGTGGTTTGGTATCCTTTCGGGTGGGGGACACTGAAGCTTTCTTT	CASGLVSFRVGDTEAFF
-	TRBV7-8	TRBD1	TRBJ1-5	TGTGCCAGCAGCTTATTAAAGGCAGGGGGCTCTTATCAGCCCCAGCATTTT	CASSLLKAGGSYQPQHF
-	TRBV10-3	TRBD1	TRBJ2-7	TGTGCCATCAGTGACGAGGGGGCCGACGAGCAGTACTTC	CAISDEGADEQYF
-	TRBV5-4	-	TRBJ1-1	TGTGCCAGCAGCCCATTTGGGGGGAACACTGAAGCTTTCTTT	CASSPFGGNTEAFF
-	TRBV2	-	TRBJ1-1	TGTGCCAGCAGTGGGAGGAGCGTGGCGAACACTGAAGCTTTCTTT	CASSGRSVANTEAFF
-	TRBV27	-	TRBJ2-2	TGTGCCAGCAGTTTGCGGGGCGGCACCGGGGAGCTGTTTTTT	CASSLRGGTGELFF
-	TRBV2	-	TRBJ1-1	TGTGCCAGCAGTGAAGACCGGGACCTTGAAGCTTTCTTT	CASSEDRDLEAFF
-	TRBV6-6	-	TRBJ2-3	TGTGCCAGCAGTTATTCAGCACCCGGGGATACGCAGTATTTT	CASSYSAPGDTQYF
-	TRBV4-1	-	TRBJ2-4	TGCGCCAGCAGCCAAGCGGGGGTATTAGCCAAAAACATTCAGTACTTC	CASSQAGVLAKNIQYF
-	TRBV19	-	TRBJ2-7	TGTGCCAGTAGTATTACGGTCTCGTACGAGCAGTACTTC	CASSITVSYEQYF
-	TRBV7-2	-	TRBJ2-4	TGTGCCAGCAGCTTGTCCCCCGGGGACATTCAGTACTTC	CASSLSPGDIQYF
-	TRBV6-8	TRBD1	TRBJ2-7	TGTGCCAGCAGTTACTCAATCCGAACAGGGGAGACCTACGAGCAGTACTTC	CASSYSIRTGETYEQYF
-	TRBV11-2	-	TRBJ2-3	TGTGCCAGCAGCTTAGAGCCCACTAGCACAGATACGCAGTATTTT	CASSLEPTSTDTQYF
-	TRBV7-9	-	TRBJ2-7	TGTGCCAGCAGCTTAGAGTGGGACGAGCAGTACTTC	CASSLEWDEQYF
few	TRBV19	-	TRBJ1-2	TGTGCCAGTAGTATTGATGTTGCGGGCTACACCTTC	CASSIDVAGYTF
-	TRBV4-1	-	TRBJ1-5	TGCGCCAGCAGCCAATCTTCGGTGTCACCTCGTAATCAGCCCCAGCATTTT	CASSQSSVSPRNQPQHF
-	TRBV12-5	TRBD2	TRBJ2-1	TGTGCTAGTGGTTCTTTACCCCGGACTAGCGGGGTCTACACCTACAATGAGCAGTTCTTC	CASGSLPRTSGVYTYNEQFF
-	TRBV13	-	TRBJ1-2	TGTGCCAGCAGCGGTGACAGGCGAAGCTACACCTTC	CASSGDRRSYTF
-	TRBV4-1	-	TRBJ2-2	TGCGCCAGCAGCCAAAAGGGGGGGGCCGGGGAGCTGTTTTTT	CASSQKGGAGELFF
-	TRBV7-9	TRBD1	TRBJ1-2	TGTGCCAGCAGCTTAGGACAGGGTAACTATGGCTACACCTTC	CASSLGQGNYGYTF
-	TRBV7-9	TRBD1	TRBJ1-6	TGTGCCAGCAGCCCCCAGCGGACAGGGAATAATTCACCCCTCCACTTT	CASSPQRTGNNSPLHF
-	TRBV18	-	TRBJ1-5	TGTGCCAGCTCACCGGAGGAGAATCAGCCCCAGCATTTT	CASSPEENQPQHF
once	TRBV9	TRBD1	TRBJ2-7	TGTGCCAGCAGCGTACTAGGGACAGATACCCGCTACGAGCAGTACTTC	CASSVLGTDTRYEQYF
-	TRBV6-6	-	TRBJ2-7	TGTGCCAGCAGTCCGGGACTTCCCACCTACGAGCAGTACTTC	CASSPGLPTYEQYF
-	TRBV5-5	-	TRBJ1-1	TGTGCCAGCAGCACAGACATGAACACTGAAGCTTTCTTT	CASSTDMNTEAFF
-	TRBV10-3	TRBD1	TRBJ1-2	TGTGCCATCAAGAAGGGGGCGGGGGATGGCTACACCTTC	CAIKKGAGDGYTF
-	TRBV18	-	TRBJ1-6	TGTGCCAGCTCACTCGACATACCGATGGAGTGGCCATTAGGGCTTTCACCCCTCCACTTT	CASSLDIPMEWPLGLSPLHF
few	TRBV9	-	TRBJ1-3	TGTGCCAGCAGCGGCCAGCGATCTGGAAACACCATATATTTT	CASSGQRSGNTIYF